Sequencing of this T cell receptor beta chain was carried out in a study of blood T cell repertoires in COVID-19. In the original workflow: Estimation of nucleated cell counts relied on the amplification of reference gene primers. Produced via immunoSEQ multiplex PCR; TCRdb's table is partial and in-frame only. The V and J calls and clone size come from that table; D and trimming were worked out from the DNA. Of 250,000 to 350,000 clones listed, 91% are singletons. Material: peripheral blood. The TCR was taken from a woman in her twenties or thirties with COVID-19, enrolled during active disease.

The CDR3 sequence is CSVSQETQYF. CDR3 DNA: TGCAGCGTTTCTCAAGAGACCCAGTACTTC. V gene TRBV29-1 combines with J gene TRBJ2-5; no clear D gene. From germline, CDR1 is SQVTM and CDR2 ANQGSEA. This CDR3 spans 10 amino acids. Trimming took off 5 bases at V and 2 bases at J, with 3 bases between the two ends. Based on the CDR3 plus reference TRBV29-1 and TRBJ2-5, the full variable domain is SAVISQKPSRDICQRGTSLTIQCQVDSQVTMMFWYRQQPGQSLTLIATANQGSEATYESGFVIDKFPISRPNLTFSTLTVSNMSPEDSSIYLCSVSQETQYFGPGTRLLVL.